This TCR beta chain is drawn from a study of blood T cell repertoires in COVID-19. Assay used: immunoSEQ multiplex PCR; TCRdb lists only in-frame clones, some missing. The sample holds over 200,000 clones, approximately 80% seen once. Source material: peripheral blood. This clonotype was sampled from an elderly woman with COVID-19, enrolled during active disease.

The CDR3 DNA follows: TGTGCCAGCAGCGATGCAGGTGAAAAACTGTTTTTT. Translating it yields CASSDAGEKLFF. V usage is TRBV12-3 or TRBV12-4 and J usage is TRBJ1-4, with D unresolved. The length of the CDR3 is 12 residues. Trimming left V 6 bases short and J 7 bases short, with 9 bases between.